This TCR beta chain was identified during a study of T cells in Graves' hyperthyroidism and ophthalmopathy. Whole-study findings and limits: Most thyroid clonotypes that were expanded above 0.001 also turned up in blood. From stable hyperthyroidism, ophthalmopathy was set apart by a 13 V-J model.

Exclusions: uncontrolled infection, other autoimmune disease, pregnancy, lactation. Diagnoses were established using clinical symptoms, serum thyroxine and TRAb, thyroid ultrasound and orbital computed tomography. In its sample, this clonotype was seen many times. Its antigen is as yet unknown. The CDR3 length is 14 residues. Germline CDR1 and CDR2: SGHRS and YFSETQ. The V gene lost 0 bases and the J gene lost 1 base, with 5 bases spanning the gap. TCR beta CDR3 regions were amplified from RNA transcripts. First-round RT-PCR of the TCR CDR3 relied on the HTBI primer set. Each CDR3 protein gets one entry after TCRdb re-called the multiplex PCR reads with MiXCR. Here the sample spans 550,000 to 600,000 distinct CDR3 sequences, under 60% being singletons.

Sequences were obtained from peripheral blood or thyroid tissue (not recorded which). The receptor was derived from an adult woman with Graves' disease, either hyperthyroidism or ophthalmopathy (not recorded which). The chain joins TRBV5-1 to TRBJ1-3; D is perhaps TRBD1 (5 bases). The CDR3, as DNA: TGCGCCAGCAGCTTGGAGGGGTCTGGAAACACCATATATTTT. Encoded protein: CASSLEGSGNTIYF.